Listed below are T cell receptor beta chains from one sample, sequenced in a study of regulatory T cells in long-lasting Graves disease. TCRdb used MiXCR to reprocess the multiplex PCR reads, holding one entry per CDR3 protein. Of about 540,000 distinct CDR3 sequences in the sample, approximately 15% were seen once. These data were also filed under a second study, of T cells in Graves' hyperthyroidism and ophthalmopathy.

Sequenced material: peripheral blood mononuclear cells (PBMCs), taken at new diagnosis, from a patient treated with antithyroid drugs. All receptors come from a man in his thirties or forties with Graves disease. CDR3s include the opening cysteine and the closing phenylalanine or tryptophan. A D gene is named only where the DNA matches it firmly. Clone size is not always given. Where it is, it says once, few, many or a class for expanded clones.

d_call	v_call	j_call	clone_size	cdr3_length	cdr3_aa	cdr3_nt
NA	TRBV3-1	TRBJ1-1	many	15	CASSQAGQPSMGSFF	TGTGCCAGCAGCCAGGCCGGACAGCCCTCGATGGGATCTTTCTTT
NA	TRBV4-1	TRBJ1-1	NA	15	CASSQRGEGGSEAFF	TGCGCCAGCAGCCAAAGGGGAGAGGGTGGATCTGAAGCTTTCTTT
TRBD2	TRBV29-1	TRBJ2-1	NA	17	CSGRTSGRAPLYNEQFF	TGCAGCGGGAGGACTAGCGGGAGGGCCCCCCTATACAATGAGCAGTTCTTC
TRBD2	TRBV19	TRBJ2-2	many	18	CASSPSRLAGGLTGELFF	TGTGCCAGTAGTCCCTCCCGACTAGCGGGAGGTCTCACCGGGGAGCTGTTTTTT
TRBD1	TRBV7-3	TRBJ2-2	many	16	CASSYVSGQGTGELFF	TGTGCCAGCAGTTACGTTTCGGGACAGGGGACCGGGGAGCTGTTTTTT
NA	TRBV20-1	TRBJ2-7	NA	12	CSARDDRNEQYF	TGCAGTGCTAGAGACGACAGGAACGAGCAGTACTTC
TRBD1	TRBV12-3/TRBV12-4	TRBJ1-2	many	14	CASSRDRAQGGYTF	TGTGCCAGCAGTCGAGACAGGGCCCAGGGTGGCTACACCTTC
NA	TRBV30	TRBJ2-1	many	13	CAWTLPGYNEQFF	TGTGCCTGGACCCTTCCCGGGTACAATGAGCAGTTCTTC
TRBD1	TRBV2	TRBJ2-2	few	15	CASSERQGSTGELFF	TGTGCCAGCAGTGAGAGACAGGGGAGCACCGGGGAGCTGTTTTTT
NA	TRBV6-4	TRBJ1-4	NA	14	CASSYEGRGEKLFF	TGTGCCAGCAGTTACGAGGGAAGGGGTGAAAAACTGTTTTTT
NA	TRBV2	TRBJ1-3	many	14	CASSQLLYGNTIYF	TGTGCCAGCAGTCAGCTTCTGTACGGAAACACCATATATTTT
TRBD2	TRBV5-6	TRBJ2-5	NA	17	CASSKYTGTSGSKTQYF	TGTGCCAGCAGCAAATACACCGGGACTAGCGGGAGTAAGACCCAGTACTTC
NA	TRBV20-1	TRBJ2-1	few	14	CSARPPSRHNEQFF	TGCAGTGCTAGACCCCCTAGCAGGCACAATGAGCAGTTCTTC
TRBD1	TRBV6-2/TRBV6-3	TRBJ1-1	many	13	CASSYRGNTEAFF	TGTGCCAGCAGCTACAGGGGAAACACTGAAGCTTTCTTT
TRBD2	TRBV19	TRBJ2-2	NA	15	CASSIVLAATGELFF	TGTGCCAGTAGTATAGTACTAGCGGCCACCGGGGAGCTGTTTTTT
NA	TRBV29-1	TRBJ2-7	few	12	CSVDPGAGEQYF	TGCAGCGTTGATCCGGGGGCGGGAGAGCAGTACTTC
NA	TRBV20-1	TRBJ2-1	many	12	CSAPGLHDEQFF	TGCAGTGCCCCGGGACTTCACGATGAGCAGTTCTTC
TRBD1	TRBV30	TRBJ1-1	many	12	CAWSRGGAEAFF	TGTGCCTGGAGCAGAGGGGGCGCTGAAGCTTTCTTT
NA	TRBV19	TRBJ2-7	NA	13	CASSIRAKEEQYF	TGTGCCAGTAGTATCCGGGCCAAGGAGGAGCAGTACTTC
NA	TRBV30	TRBJ1-4	NA	13	CAWSGSNGEKLFF	TGTGCCTGGAGTGGGAGCAATGGAGAAAAACTGTTTTTT
TRBD1	TRBV5-5	TRBJ1-1	many	17	CASSSLRQGVRDTEAFF	TGTGCCAGCAGCTCCCTCCGACAGGGAGTCCGGGACACTGAAGCTTTCTTT
TRBD1	TRBV20-1	TRBJ2-7	many	11	CSGVGTGQQYF	TGCAGTGGGGTTGGGACAGGGCAGCAGTACTTC
NA	TRBV19	TRBJ2-2	few	18	CASSMDVGLRTYTGELFF	TGTGCCAGTAGTATGGATGTAGGACTCCGGACCTACACCGGGGAGCTGTTTTTT
NA	TRBV7-6	TRBJ2-5	few	14	CASSPPTFQETQYF	TGTGCCAGCAGCCCGCCGACATTCCAAGAGACCCAGTACTTC
TRBD1	TRBV7-9	TRBJ2-1	many	19	CASSLVAGVRQGVRNEQFF	TGTGCCAGCAGCTTAGTTGCGGGGGTGCGACAGGGGGTGCGCAATGAGCAGTTCTTC
NA	TRBV5-5	TRBJ1-5	NA	17	CASSWTHGGRNEQPQHF	TGTGCCAGCAGCTGGACTCACGGGGGGCGAAATGAGCAGCCCCAGCATTTT
NA	TRBV7-9	TRBJ1-5	many	14	CASSPQGYNQPQHF	TGTGCCAGCAGCCCACAGGGTTACAATCAGCCCCAGCATTTT
NA	TRBV12-3/TRBV12-4	TRBJ2-3	many	15	CASSPRSGVTDTQYF	TGTGCCAGCAGCCCACGGAGCGGAGTCACAGATACGCAGTATTTT
NA	TRBV9	TRBJ2-1	many	13	CASSLQPNNEQFF	TGTGCCAGCAGCCTCCAGCCTAACAATGAGCAGTTCTTC
NA	TRBV24-1	TRBJ2-4	many	13	CATSGPTGNIQYF	TGTGCCACCAGCGGCCCGACGGGAAACATTCAGTACTTC
NA	TRBV2	TRBJ2-3	many	14	CASLWGLSTDTQYF	TGTGCCAGCCTGTGGGGACTTAGCACAGATACGCAGTATTTT
TRBD2	TRBV27	TRBJ2-5	few	15	CASRIAGKLQETQYF	TGTGCCAGCAGGATAGCGGGAAAACTTCAAGAGACCCAGTACTTC
TRBD1	TRBV20-1	TRBJ2-7	once	14	CSAASGTGSYEQYF	TGCAGTGCTGCCTCCGGGACAGGGAGTTACGAGCAGTACTTC
NA	TRBV12-3/TRBV12-4	TRBJ1-1	many	20	CASSYEAPVRDVMVSGEAFF	TGTGCCAGCAGTTATGAGGCCCCAGTCAGGGATGTGATGGTTTCAGGTGAAGCTTTCTTT
NA	TRBV29-1	TRBJ2-7	NA	13	CSGGAAGESEQYF	TGCAGCGGGGGGGCGGCAGGAGAGTCCGAGCAGTACTTC
NA	TRBV15	TRBJ1-2	NA	12	CATSRPNYGYTF	TGTGCCACCAGCAGACCTAACTATGGCTACACCTTC
TRBD2	TRBV7-6	TRBJ2-3	NA	16	CASSRLGTSSTDTQYF	TGTGCCAGCAGCCGACTAGGGACTAGCAGTACAGATACGCAGTATTTT
NA	TRBV5-1	TRBJ1-1	few	14	CASSLSRGVSEAFF	TGCGCCAGCAGCTTGTCACGGGGGGTCTCTGAAGCTTTCTTT
NA	TRBV3-1	TRBJ2-5	many	16	CASTSFGLDVMETQYF	TGTGCCAGCACCTCGTTCGGACTCGACGTGATGGAGACCCAGTACTTC
NA	TRBV27	TRBJ2-5	many	14	CASSLWGESETQYF	TGTGCCAGCAGTTTATGGGGGGAGTCGGAGACCCAGTACTTC
NA	TRBV20-1	TRBJ2-1	many	14	CSARDRGEIKEQFF	TGCAGTGCTAGAGACCGTGGAGAAATCAAGGAGCAGTTCTTC
NA	TRBV29-1	TRBJ2-7	NA	13	CSVPGTVSYEQYF	TGCAGCGTACCCGGGACTGTTTCCTACGAGCAGTACTTC
NA	TRBV9	TRBJ1-2	NA	16	CASSGLLGATNYGYTF	TGTGCCAGCAGCGGACTATTAGGGGCTACTAACTATGGCTACACCTTC
NA	TRBV30	TRBJ2-3	NA	15	CAWSVSSRGTDTQYF	TGTGCCTGGAGTGTCTCCTCGAGGGGCACAGATACGCAGTATTTT
NA	TRBV5-1	TRBJ1-6	few	13	CASSLTPNSPLHF	TGTGCCAGCAGCTTGACCCCTAATTCACCCCTCCACTTT
TRBD2	TRBV5-1	TRBJ2-7	many	14	CASSSGGGLPEQYF	TGCGCCAGCAGCTCCGGCGGGGGTCTCCCCGAGCAGTACTTC
TRBD2	TRBV7-2	TRBJ2-7	many	15	CASSFMLAGEREQYF	TGTGCCAGCAGCTTCATGCTAGCGGGAGAGCGCGAGCAGTACTTC
NA	TRBV3-1	TRBJ2-7	many	12	CASSHNVYEQYF	TGTGCCAGCAGCCACAATGTCTACGAGCAGTACTTC
TRBD1	TRBV5-1	TRBJ1-1	many	14	CASSLGTAHTEAFF	TGTGCCAGCAGCTTAGGGACAGCACATACTGAAGCTTTCTTT
TRBD1	TRBV20-1	TRBJ2-4	many	15	CSARGDRRVGDIQYF	TGCAGTGCTAGGGGGGACAGGAGGGTAGGGGACATTCAGTACTTC
NA	TRBV12-3/TRBV12-4	TRBJ2-1	many	13	CASSLHAGNEQFF	TGTGCCAGCAGTTTACACGCGGGAAATGAGCAGTTCTTC
TRBD2	TRBV5-1	TRBJ2-5	NA	15	CASSLVLGTTETQYF	TGCGCCAGCAGCTTGGTTTTAGGGACTACGGAGACCCAGTACTTC
NA	TRBV18	TRBJ2-3	many	13	CASSPTFTDTQYF	TGTGCCAGCTCACCGACATTCACAGATACGCAGTATTTT